This T cell receptor beta chain was sequenced for a study of cytomegalovirus exposure and HLA in healthy donors (dated by TCRdb to about 2017). A note on the overall study: In an earlier analysis of 587 of the donors, around 300 Gb of sequence data and some 120 million unique TCR beta sequences from about 179 million T cells were reported. To predict cytomegalovirus infection status, the study brought together high-throughput TCR immunosequencing, statistical association of individual TCRs with disease status, and machine learning. To study patterns of TCR occurrence, a later analysis re-analyzed previously published TCR beta repertoires from 666 donors and added high-resolution HLA genotyping. The number of typed donors differed by locus: about 629-630 for A, B, C, DRB1 and DQB1; approximately 520 for DQA1; approximately 600 for DPA1; and around 470 for DPB1. To decide whether each TCR beta V gene segment behaved as functional or pseudogenic, an earlier analysis of some 580 of the donors relied on high-throughput TCR beta sequencing. Genome-wide SNP genotypes for about three fifths of the roughly 670 donors were used in a later genetic analysis, which treated that subset as a discovery cohort. Rather than drawing on any new phenotypic data, the later analysis identified candidate immune exposures from TCR beta sequences and the way those sequences occurred across donors. Every discovery cohort repertoire had been produced on one sequencing platform. The study aimed to test whether cataloging public T cell receptors could reveal signatures of past pathogen exposure. Alongside the repertoire data, information on donor age, sex, ethnicity and CMV serostatus was compiled. Among the roughly 400 genotyped donors, around 81% belonged to the genetic ancestry cluster associated with self-reported Caucasian donors. Across roughly 420 genotyped donors of the cohort, an average of approximately 240,000 unique TCR beta nucleotide sequences per donor were sequenced, and approximately 17% of those sequences were non-productive. Using immunosequencing, the study profiled T cell repertoires from 640 or so subjects and related those repertoires to cytomegalovirus serostatus. Four to six DR-DQ haplotypes were handled as single units for association and clustering, since linkage in the cohort was strong. An early release covering more than 500 HLA-typed donors comprised around 300 gigabases of sequencing data and 85 million to 100 million unique TCR sequences. HLA typing covered class I and class II loci at four-digit resolution. In addition to the first cohort of 666 subjects, a separate validation cohort of around 110 different subjects was used.

Here is what the overall study found, with its caveats: Because HLA typing was missing for some donors at each locus, association tests included only the typed subset. The study listed 150 to 200 TCR beta chains as associated with cytomegalovirus. Broadly in line with IMGT annotations, most TCR beta V segments showed up in productive rearrangements about 87% or about 30% of the time in an earlier analysis of 587 of the donors. It was suggested by the authors that the approach could potentially be generalized to other disease states and immunological phenotypes. Linkage disequilibrium might explain the correlated functional status among segregating V segments, but an unknown experimental factor could not be excluded. The classifier was reported to diagnose cytomegalovirus status with high specificity and sensitivity in both the original cohort and the validation cohort. In a later analysis, TCR association rates were found to vary across HLA loci, with the most associated TCRs seen for DRB1 alleles and the fewest for HLA-C alleles. A group of highly shared sequence variants was considered likely to be a technical artifact of the sequencing pipeline. Presence/absence analyses assumed roughly uniform sequencing depth across donors, an assumption that may not hold. Some IMGT-functional V segments, including TRBV6-2 and TRBV6-3, could not be told apart with the 87-base-pair reads, so those segments were excluded. Immune exposure information for the cohort was limited to CMV serostatus. A later analysis found that most CMV-associated TCR beta chains appeared HLA-restricted, with HLA associations seemingly driven largely by CMV exposure. Strong co-occurrence of HLA alleles, especially DR and DQ, made assigning TCR associations to individual alleles difficult. In a later analysis, HLA-associated TCR beta chains showed more clonal expansion and lower generation probabilities than non-associated chains that were equally common. A further reported finding was that TCR beta sequences accurately predicted the HLA-A and HLA-B alleles for most subjects in the first cohort. Over 15 rarely observed V segments, including chromosome 9 orphons, were excluded from the earlier analysis of some 590 of the donors because counts were too low. An association between a missense DCLRE1C variant and V-gene and J-gene trimming of TCR beta chains was found in a later genetic analysis and replicated in an independent cohort. Several of the top co-occurrence clusters appeared to be linked to parvovirus B19, influenza, CMV and Epstein-Barr virus, according to a later analysis. In a later genetic analysis, fewer N-insertions in productive TCRs were reported among donors in an Asian-associated ancestry cluster than the roughly 700-donor mean. This cohort had only TCR beta chains sequenced, and the lack of alpha or paired-chain data limited which features could be detected. Three of the identified cytomegalovirus-associated TCR beta chains were confirmed in vitro to be specific for cytomegalovirus antigens. Specific HLA alleles were associated with some 15,000 TCR beta sequences at a false discovery rate of 0.05 in a later analysis. Most TCR sequences were seen in very few donors, while some public TCRs were found in many individuals.

The library was made by the immunoSEQ multiplex PCR assay. For the multiplex PCR, a mixture combining 60 forward primers for TCR Vbeta segments and 13 reverse primers for TCR Jbeta segments was used. The CDR3 region of rearranged TCR beta genes was amplified from genomic DNA with a multiplex PCR assay. Amplified TCR beta libraries were sequenced as 87-base-pair reads on the Illumina HiSeq System. The original methods were these. A later analysis tallied 75 million to 95 million unique TCR beta chains across the approximately 670 repertoires, and 10 million to 11 million of those chains were shared by two or more donors. To remove PCR and sequencing errors, raw reads were error-corrected and collapsed into unique sequences using a nearest-neighbor algorithm that merged closely related sequences. CDR3 sequences were aligned to IMGT reference sequences to assign V, D and J gene segments. For a sequence to be retained, a match of at least six nucleotides to both a V gene segment and a J gene segment was required. Rearrangements were classified as productive when the CDR3 lacked stop codons and remained in frame with V and J, and all other rearrangements were classified as non-productive. Following IMGT convention, CDR3 was defined as the stretch from the second conserved V-encoded cysteine to the conserved J-encoded phenylalanine. The earlier analysis of roughly 590 of the donors excluded any sequence lacking an unambiguous match to a single V gene segment. An earlier analysis of a few hundred of the donors classified V segments as functional when productive rearrangements were above 56.7% and as segregating when the standard deviation between donors was above 5%. A statistical classification framework was built to diagnose cytomegalovirus status from the catalog of TCR beta chain sequences. A later analysis assigned V and J genes by comparing TCR nucleotide sequences with IMGT/GENE-DB human TR gene sequences. In a later analysis, CDR3 sequences and most-parsimonious VDJ recombination scenarios were assigned using the TCRdist pipeline. In a later analysis, each TCR beta chain was defined by its CDR3 amino acid sequence together with its V-gene family, and reads lacking a unique V-gene family were excluded. As a way to deal with suspected cross-contamination and a sequencing artifact, a later analysis dropped 592 nucleotide sequences that were highly shared and had low generation probability. A later analysis calculated a clonal expansion index for each public chain from normalized within-repertoire ranks of inferred template counts. In a later analysis, generation probabilities were computed with a VDJ recombination model fitted to out-of-frame rearrangements, and the resulting probabilities were checked against IGoR. A later analysis scored TCR-TCR, TCR-HLA and TCR-CMV co-occurrence with hypergeometric tests, applying a repertoire-size bias correction to TCR pairs. In a later analysis, false discovery rates were estimated by permuting HLA or CMV assignments 20 times. A later analysis grouped co-occurring TCRs with DBSCAN, adding TCRdist sequence similarity when clustering within HLA-allele-positive subsets. Co-occurrence clustering excluded repertoires with fewer than 30,000 or more than 120,000 public chains, plus five with anomalous nucleotide sharing. Held by TCRdb, this immuneACCESS table contains in-frame sequences only and omits some clones. Under half of the omission traces to an unresolved V gene where checked; the cause of the rest is unknown. V and J calls and clone size are those listed in that table; D and trimming were worked out from the DNA. The sample data list approximately 190,000 clones, and 82% of these were observed just once. The leading ten clones occupy roughly 0.097% of the sample.

The germline V gene (reference sequence) sets CDR1 to GTSNPN and CDR2 to SVGIG. V is shortened by 5 bases, J by 4 bases, and the region joining them spans 9 bases. The CDR3 holds 12 amino acids from the cysteine to the phenylalanine. Of all the DNA, just the CDR3 is kept, 36 bases in frame from base 1. As to this clone: The target of this receptor is not known. Base qualities are not provided; no much larger clone lies one nucleotide away.

The cohort consisted of 666 healthy bone marrow donors. At the time of sampling, every cohort member was nominally healthy, though immune exposures that went unrecorded were likely present. The donor tested CMV seronegative and was one of the 352 seronegative cohort members. A peripheral blood sample was collected from each donor, and TCR beta sequencing was performed on peripheral blood mononuclear cells. The Qiagen DNeasy Blood Extraction Kit was used to extract genomic DNA from the blood cell samples. This sequence originates from a boy aged 2 to 10 in good health and CMV-seronegative. This sequence uses TRBV30 and TRBJ2-1; 6 matching bases give a weak D call of TRBD1. The specimen was PBMCs. The DNA reads as follows: TGTGCCTGGCAGACAGGTTACAATGAGCAGTTCTTC. This translates into CAWQTGYNEQFF. With all but the CDR3 taken from the reference TRBV30 and TRBJ2-1 genes, the full variable domain is: SQTIHQWPATLVQPVGSPLSLECTVEGTSNPNLYWYRQAAGRGLQLLFYSVGIGQISSEVPQNLSASRPQDRQFILSSKKLLLSDSGFYLCAWQTGYNEQFFGPGTRLTVL.